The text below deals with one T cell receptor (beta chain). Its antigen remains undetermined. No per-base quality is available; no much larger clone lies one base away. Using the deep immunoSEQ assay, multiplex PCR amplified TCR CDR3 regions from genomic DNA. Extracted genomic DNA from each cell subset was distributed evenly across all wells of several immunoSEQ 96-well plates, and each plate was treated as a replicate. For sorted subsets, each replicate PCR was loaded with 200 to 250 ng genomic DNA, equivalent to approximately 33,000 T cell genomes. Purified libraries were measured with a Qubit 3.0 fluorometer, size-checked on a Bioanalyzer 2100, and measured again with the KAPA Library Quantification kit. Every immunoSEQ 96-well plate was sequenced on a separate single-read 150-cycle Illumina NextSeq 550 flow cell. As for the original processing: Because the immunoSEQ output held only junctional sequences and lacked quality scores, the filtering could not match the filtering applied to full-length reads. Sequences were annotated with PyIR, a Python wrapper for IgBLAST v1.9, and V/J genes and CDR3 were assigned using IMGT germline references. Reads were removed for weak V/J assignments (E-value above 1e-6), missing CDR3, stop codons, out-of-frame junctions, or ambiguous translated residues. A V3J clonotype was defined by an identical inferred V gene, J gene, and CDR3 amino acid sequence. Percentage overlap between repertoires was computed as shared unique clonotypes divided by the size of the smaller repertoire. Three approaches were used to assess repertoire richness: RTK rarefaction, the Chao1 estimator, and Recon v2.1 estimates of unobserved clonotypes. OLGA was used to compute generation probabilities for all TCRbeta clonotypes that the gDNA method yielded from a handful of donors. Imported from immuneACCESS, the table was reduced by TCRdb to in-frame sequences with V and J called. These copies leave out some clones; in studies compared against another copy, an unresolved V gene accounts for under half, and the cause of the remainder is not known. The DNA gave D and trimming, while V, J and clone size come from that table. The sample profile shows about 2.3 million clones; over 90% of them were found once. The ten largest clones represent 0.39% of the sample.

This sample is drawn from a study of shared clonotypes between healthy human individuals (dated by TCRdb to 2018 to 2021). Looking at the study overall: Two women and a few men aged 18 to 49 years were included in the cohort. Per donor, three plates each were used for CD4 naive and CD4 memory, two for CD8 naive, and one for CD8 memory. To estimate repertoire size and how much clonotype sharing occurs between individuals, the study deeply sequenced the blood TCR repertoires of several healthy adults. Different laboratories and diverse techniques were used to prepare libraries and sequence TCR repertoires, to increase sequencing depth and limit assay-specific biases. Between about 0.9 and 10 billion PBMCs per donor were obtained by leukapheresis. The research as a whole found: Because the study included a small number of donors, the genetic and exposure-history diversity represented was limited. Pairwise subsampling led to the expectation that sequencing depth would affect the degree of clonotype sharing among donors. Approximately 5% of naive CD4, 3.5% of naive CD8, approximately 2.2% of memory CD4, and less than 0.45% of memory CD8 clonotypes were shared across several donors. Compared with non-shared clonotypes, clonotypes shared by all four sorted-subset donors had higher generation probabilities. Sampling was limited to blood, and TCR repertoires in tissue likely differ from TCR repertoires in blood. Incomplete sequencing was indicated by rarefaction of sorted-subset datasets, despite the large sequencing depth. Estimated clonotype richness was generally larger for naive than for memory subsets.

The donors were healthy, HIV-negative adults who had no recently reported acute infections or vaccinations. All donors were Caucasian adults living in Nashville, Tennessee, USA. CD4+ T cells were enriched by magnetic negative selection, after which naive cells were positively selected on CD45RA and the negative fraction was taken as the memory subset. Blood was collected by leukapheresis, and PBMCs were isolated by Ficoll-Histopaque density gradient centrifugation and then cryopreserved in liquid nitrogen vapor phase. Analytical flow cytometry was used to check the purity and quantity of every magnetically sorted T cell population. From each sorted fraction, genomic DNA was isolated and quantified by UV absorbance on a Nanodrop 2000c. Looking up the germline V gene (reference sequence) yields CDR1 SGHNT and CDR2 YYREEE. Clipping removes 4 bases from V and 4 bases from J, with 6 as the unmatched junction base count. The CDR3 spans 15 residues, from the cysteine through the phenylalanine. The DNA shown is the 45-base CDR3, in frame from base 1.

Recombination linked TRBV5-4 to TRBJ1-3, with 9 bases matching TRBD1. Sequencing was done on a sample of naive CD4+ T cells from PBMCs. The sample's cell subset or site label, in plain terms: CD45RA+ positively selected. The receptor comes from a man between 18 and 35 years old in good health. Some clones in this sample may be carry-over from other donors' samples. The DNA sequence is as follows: TGTGCCAGCAGCCAGGGGACAGGGCAAGGAAACACCATATATTTT. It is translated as CASSQGTGQGNTIYF.